The rows below give T cell receptor beta chains drawn from one sample of a study of blood T cell repertoires in COVID-19. Method: immunoSEQ multiplex PCR; TCRdb's copy keeps in-frame clones and lacks some. The table includes 150,000 to 250,000 clones, 75% to 90% detected once. The sequenced sample consisted of PBMCs or T cells enriched from blood (not recorded which). The receptors shown here come from a woman aged 25-40 years who had recovered from COVID-19. Each CDR3 is given with its conserved first and last residue. The D gene is left open where the match is weak. Only part of the rows carry a size: once, few, many, or a class if the clone is expanded.

size	V	D	J	CDR3	DNA
-	TRBV14	TRBD1	TRBJ1-4	CASSQHRTGANEKLFF	TGTGCCAGCAGCCAACACAGGACAGGGGCCAATGAAAAACTGTTTTTT
-	TRBV7-9	TRBD2	TRBJ2-1	CASSMGLAGVTNEQFF	TGTGCCAGCAGCATGGGACTAGCGGGGGTCACTAATGAGCAGTTCTTC
-	TRBV7-2	TRBD1	TRBJ1-1	CASSLDRGPTEAFF	TGTGCCAGCAGCTTAGACAGGGGGCCCACTGAAGCTTTCTTT
-	TRBV6-5	TRBD1	TRBJ2-1	CASRPGQGRNEQFF	TGTGCCAGCAGGCCGGGACAGGGTCGCAATGAGCAGTTCTTC
few	TRBV7-2	TRBD1	TRBJ2-6	CASSLEGDTGAGANVLTF	TGTGCCAGCAGCTTAGAGGGCGATACAGGGGCTGGGGCCAACGTCCTGACTTTC
-	TRBV20-1	-	TRBJ1-1	CSASLLAAEAFF	TGCAGTGCTAGTCTTTTGGCGGCTGAAGCTTTCTTT
-	TRBV7-2	-	TRBJ1-2	CASSLWADTYGYTF	TGTGCCAGCAGCTTATGGGCGGACACCTATGGCTACACCTTC
-	TRBV5-1	-	TRBJ1-4	CASSLDSEEKLFF	TGCGCCAGCAGCTTGGATTCTGAGGAAAAACTGTTTTTT
-	TRBV9	-	TRBJ1-6	CASSVGGSYNSPLHF	TGTGCCAGCAGCGTCGGGGGCTCCTATAATTCACCCCTCCACTTT
-	TRBV7-3	-	TRBJ1-6	CASSEGGPYNSPLHF	TGTGCCAGCTCGGAGGGAGGCCCCTATAATTCACCCCTCCACTTT
-	TRBV24-1	-	TRBJ2-7	CATSDTQGYEQYF	TGTGCCACCAGTGACACACAGGGCTACGAGCAGTACTTC
-	TRBV7-2	-	TRBJ2-7	CASSLGVGAYEQYF	TGTGCCAGCAGCTTAGGCGTGGGAGCCTACGAGCAGTACTTC
-	TRBV2	-	TRBJ2-7	CARGDDPTGEQYF	TGTGCCAGAGGAGACGACCCGACGGGCGAGCAGTACTTC
-	TRBV30	TRBD2	TRBJ2-5	CAWSGRAGGEETQYF	TGTGCCTGGAGTGGCCGAGCGGGGGGGGAGGAGACCCAGTACTTC
-	TRBV15	-	TRBJ2-7	CATSFRTGLNSYEQYF	TGTGCCACCAGCTTCAGGACAGGACTAAACTCCTACGAGCAGTACTTC
-	TRBV6-5	TRBD2	TRBJ2-7	CASNLAGGEQYF	TGTGCCAGCAATCTAGCGGGAGGCGAGCAGTACTTC
-	TRBV6-1	-	TRBJ1-5	CASSGAGTLGSNQPQHF	TGTGCCAGCAGTGGGGCAGGTACTCTCGGTAGCAATCAGCCCCAGCATTTT
once	TRBV6-2/TRBV6-3	TRBD2	TRBJ2-1	CASSYTGGSNEQFF	TGTGCCAGCAGTTACACGGGGGGTTCCAATGAGCAGTTCTTC
-	TRBV30	-	TRBJ2-7	CAWTNPSGDASF	TGTGCCTGGACGAACCCCTCGGGAGACGCGAGCTTC
-	TRBV9	TRBD1	TRBJ2-5	CASSVGSGDRGGPQYF	TGTGCCAGCAGCGTAGGTTCGGGGGACAGGGGAGGTCCCCAGTACTTC
once	TRBV29-1	-	TRBJ1-1	CSVEPQNANTEAFF	TGCAGCGTTGAACCCCAGAATGCGAACACTGAAGCTTTCTTT
few	TRBV28	TRBD1	TRBJ1-1	CASSLYGTVNTEAFF	TGTGCCAGCAGTCTTTACGGGACAGTGAACACTGAAGCTTTCTTT
once	TRBV19	TRBD2	TRBJ2-1	CASSRDYDNEQFF	TGTGCCAGTAGCAGGGACTACGACAATGAGCAGTTCTTC
-	TRBV4-2	TRBD2	TRBJ2-7	CASSQPGLADSYEQYF	TGTGCCAGCAGCCAACCGGGACTAGCGGACTCCTACGAGCAGTACTTC
-	TRBV5-4	-	TRBJ1-2	CASSSAKTDGGYTF	TGTGCCAGCAGCTCTGCTAAGACTGACGGCGGCTACACCTTC
-	TRBV7-6	TRBD2	TRBJ2-5	CASSLVLAGETQYF	TGTGCCAGCAGCTTAGTTCTAGCGGGAGAGACCCAGTACTTC
-	TRBV19	TRBD2	TRBJ2-1	CASSPRTSGTSYNEQFF	TGTGCCAGTAGCCCGAGGACTAGCGGGACGTCCTACAATGAGCAGTTCTTC